These T cell receptor beta chains were read from a single sample in a study of T cells in Graves' hyperthyroidism and ophthalmopathy. In TCRdb, the multiplex PCR reads were re-called with MiXCR into one record per CDR3 protein. The sample includes hundreds of thousands of distinct CDR3 sequences, roughly 15% of them seen just once. The sequenced sample was blood. The source is a man between 18 and 35 years old with Graves' ophthalmopathy. Each CDR3 is given with its conserved first and last residue. D genes are given only for firm matches. Part of the rows lack a size; the others show once, few, many or a class for expanded clones.

j_call: TRBJ2-1
v_call: TRBV7-9
d_call: -
clone_size: -
cdr3_aa: CASSGRTVSSYNEQFF
cdr3_nt: TGTGCCAGCAGTGGACGGACAGTGAGCTCCTACAATGAGCAGTTCTTC

j_call: TRBJ1-2
v_call: TRBV6-1
d_call: -
clone_size: many
cdr3_aa: CASSEAVAGFYGYTF
cdr3_nt: TGTGCCAGCAGTGAAGCTGTCGCGGGCTTTTATGGCTACACCTTC

j_call: TRBJ1-5
v_call: TRBV4-1
d_call: TRBD1
clone_size: few
cdr3_aa: CASSQGPGQGRQPQHF
cdr3_nt: TGCGCCAGCAGCCAAGGCCCGGGACAGGGTAGGCAGCCCCAGCATTTT

j_call: TRBJ2-5
v_call: TRBV20-1
d_call: -
clone_size: -
cdr3_aa: CSARTSGETQYF
cdr3_nt: TGCAGTGCTAGAACCTCCGGGGAGACCCAGTACTTC

j_call: TRBJ2-3
v_call: TRBV28
d_call: TRBD2
clone_size: many
cdr3_aa: CASSPRVLREGQSTDTQYF
cdr3_nt: TGTGCCAGCAGCCCTAGGGTATTACGGGAGGGCCAGAGCACAGATACGCAGTATTTT

j_call: TRBJ2-7
v_call: TRBV10-3
d_call: TRBD2
clone_size: many
cdr3_aa: CAISEGLTSGADYEQYF
cdr3_nt: TGTGCCATCAGTGAGGGGTTGACTAGCGGAGCGGACTACGAGCAGTACTTC

j_call: TRBJ2-2
v_call: TRBV18
d_call: TRBD1
clone_size: many
cdr3_aa: CASSPGQGRTGELFF
cdr3_nt: TGTGCCAGCTCACCAGGACAGGGCCGAACCGGGGAGCTGTTTTTT

j_call: TRBJ2-2
v_call: TRBV3-1
d_call: -
clone_size: many
cdr3_aa: CASSHTLHSGSGELFF
cdr3_nt: TGTGCCAGCAGCCACACGCTCCACTCAGGGTCCGGGGAGCTGTTTTTT

j_call: TRBJ1-1
v_call: TRBV27
d_call: -
clone_size: many
cdr3_aa: CASSRIGTAVVDTEAFF
cdr3_nt: TGTGCCAGCAGCAGAATAGGTACGGCGGTTGTGGACACTGAAGCTTTCTTT

j_call: TRBJ1-1
v_call: TRBV12-3/TRBV12-4
d_call: -
clone_size: many
cdr3_aa: CASSSWDGRMNTEAFF
cdr3_nt: TGTGCCAGCAGTTCCTGGGACGGGCGAATGAACACTGAAGCTTTCTTT

j_call: TRBJ2-7
v_call: TRBV30
d_call: TRBD1
clone_size: many
cdr3_aa: CAWSVARGSYEQYF
cdr3_nt: TGTGCCTGGAGTGTGGCCAGGGGGTCCTACGAGCAGTACTTC

j_call: TRBJ1-1
v_call: TRBV20-1
d_call: TRBD1
clone_size: many
cdr3_aa: CSAKPGQGAAKAFF
cdr3_nt: TGCAGTGCGAAGCCCGGACAGGGGGCTGCCAAAGCTTTCTTT

j_call: TRBJ2-7
v_call: TRBV5-5
d_call: -
clone_size: -
cdr3_aa: CASSQYLGMREQYF
cdr3_nt: TGTGCCAGCAGCCAATACTTGGGTATGCGCGAGCAGTACTTC

j_call: TRBJ1-2
v_call: TRBV10-3
d_call: -
clone_size: many
cdr3_aa: CAISDLGANYGYTF
cdr3_nt: TGTGCCATCAGTGACCTCGGGGCTAACTATGGCTACACCTTC

j_call: TRBJ2-7
v_call: TRBV20-1
d_call: TRBD2
clone_size: many
cdr3_aa: CSAIGGAGGYGEQYF
cdr3_nt: TGCAGTGCTATTGGAGGAGCGGGGGGGTATGGGGAGCAGTACTTC

j_call: TRBJ1-4
v_call: TRBV19
d_call: TRBD1
clone_size: -
cdr3_aa: CASSILGQQNEKLFF
cdr3_nt: TGTGCCAGTAGTATTTTGGGACAGCAGAATGAAAAACTGTTTTTT

j_call: TRBJ2-4
v_call: TRBV6-1
d_call: -
clone_size: many
cdr3_aa: CASSPGGSKNIQYF
cdr3_nt: TGTGCCAGCAGTCCAGGGGGGTCGAAAAACATTCAGTACTTC

j_call: TRBJ2-1
v_call: TRBV10-3
d_call: -
clone_size: -
cdr3_aa: CAISTEGRRRETTRSYNEQFF
cdr3_nt: TGTGCCATCAGTACTGAGGGGCGACGTAGGGAAACTACCCGATCCTACAATGAGCAGTTCTTC

j_call: TRBJ1-1
v_call: TRBV20-1
d_call: TRBD1
clone_size: few
cdr3_aa: CSARDRDRGPIRSVGEAFF
cdr3_nt: TGCAGTGCTAGAGATCGAGACAGGGGTCCTATTCGGTCAGTCGGAGAAGCTTTCTTT

j_call: TRBJ1-5
v_call: TRBV5-1
d_call: -
clone_size: -
cdr3_aa: CASSLAAGVEPQHF
cdr3_nt: TGCGCCAGCAGCTTGGCTGCAGGGGTTGAGCCCCAGCATTTT

j_call: TRBJ2-4
v_call: TRBV12-3/TRBV12-4
d_call: TRBD2
clone_size: -
cdr3_aa: CASSSLAGVAKNIQYF
cdr3_nt: TGTGCCAGCAGTTCCTTAGCGGGAGTGGCCAAAAACATTCAGTACTTC

j_call: TRBJ2-1
v_call: TRBV12-3/TRBV12-4
d_call: TRBD2
clone_size: many
cdr3_aa: CASSLAGTYNEQFF
cdr3_nt: TGTGCCAGCAGTCTAGCGGGTACCTACAATGAGCAGTTCTTC

j_call: TRBJ2-5
v_call: TRBV5-1
d_call: -
clone_size: -
cdr3_aa: CASSLGVVAEQETQYF
cdr3_nt: TGCGCCAGCAGCTTGGGAGTCGTAGCGGAACAAGAGACCCAGTACTTC

j_call: TRBJ2-1
v_call: TRBV5-1
d_call: TRBD2
clone_size: -
cdr3_aa: CASSWGTSGGGDEQFF
cdr3_nt: TGCGCCAGCAGCTGGGGGACTAGCGGGGGAGGGGATGAGCAGTTCTTC

j_call: TRBJ2-5
v_call: TRBV5-1
d_call: -
clone_size: few
cdr3_aa: CASSLSQPGETQYF
cdr3_nt: TGCGCCAGCAGCTTGTCTCAGCCCGGGGAGACCCAGTACTTC

j_call: TRBJ2-1
v_call: TRBV9
d_call: TRBD1
clone_size: many
cdr3_aa: CASSRQGNEQFF
cdr3_nt: TGTGCCAGCAGCCGACAGGGGAATGAGCAGTTCTTC

j_call: TRBJ2-5
v_call: TRBV6-1
d_call: TRBD2
clone_size: many
cdr3_aa: CASSQGLAGRETQYF
cdr3_nt: TGTGCCAGCAGTCAGGGACTAGCGGGGAGGGAGACCCAGTACTTC

j_call: TRBJ1-1
v_call: TRBV11-1
d_call: -
clone_size: many
cdr3_aa: CASSLQRDTEAFF
cdr3_nt: TGTGCCAGCAGCTTGCAAAGGGACACTGAAGCTTTCTTT

j_call: TRBJ2-7
v_call: TRBV4-1
d_call: TRBD1
clone_size: many
cdr3_aa: CASSQETGDEQYF
cdr3_nt: TGCGCCAGCAGCCAAGAAACAGGGGACGAGCAGTACTTC

j_call: TRBJ1-1
v_call: TRBV11-3
d_call: -
clone_size: -
cdr3_aa: CASSITANTEAFF
cdr3_nt: TGTGCCAGCAGCATCACAGCGAACACTGAAGCTTTCTTT

j_call: TRBJ2-5
v_call: TRBV11-3
d_call: -
clone_size: many
cdr3_aa: CASSRLDSAHETQYF
cdr3_nt: TGTGCCAGCAGCCGCCTGGACAGTGCACATGAGACCCAGTACTTC

j_call: TRBJ2-7
v_call: TRBV6-2/TRBV6-3
d_call: TRBD1
clone_size: once
cdr3_aa: CASSDRTGGTEQYF
cdr3_nt: TGTGCCAGCAGTGACCGGACAGGGGGTACCGAGCAGTACTTC

j_call: TRBJ2-5
v_call: TRBV6-1
d_call: -
clone_size: -
cdr3_aa: CASSTWSQETQYF
cdr3_nt: TGTGCCAGCAGCACATGGTCCCAAGAGACCCAGTACTTC

j_call: TRBJ2-5
v_call: TRBV27
d_call: TRBD1
clone_size: many
cdr3_aa: CASSSAQGALGETQYF
cdr3_nt: TGTGCCAGCAGTTCGGCACAGGGGGCTTTAGGGGAGACCCAGTACTTC

j_call: TRBJ2-6
v_call: TRBV12-3/TRBV12-4
d_call: -
clone_size: -
cdr3_aa: CASTLSGANVLTF
cdr3_nt: TGTGCCAGCACCCTGTCCGGGGCCAACGTCCTGACTTTC

j_call: TRBJ2-2
v_call: TRBV20-1
d_call: TRBD2
clone_size: few
cdr3_aa: CSARTLASGRASHTGELFF
cdr3_nt: TGCAGTGCTAGAACATTGGCTAGCGGGAGGGCCTCACACACCGGGGAGCTGTTTTTT

j_call: TRBJ2-5
v_call: TRBV6-1
d_call: -
clone_size: few
cdr3_aa: CASSHLIQETQYF
cdr3_nt: TGTGCCAGCAGTCACCTGATACAAGAGACCCAGTACTTC

j_call: TRBJ2-7
v_call: TRBV12-3/TRBV12-4
d_call: TRBD2
clone_size: -
cdr3_aa: CASNPAGVSGEQYF
cdr3_nt: TGTGCCAGCAACCCAGCGGGGGTATCAGGGGAGCAGTACTTC

j_call: TRBJ1-3
v_call: TRBV7-8
d_call: -
clone_size: many
cdr3_aa: CASSVREGNTIYF
cdr3_nt: TGTGCCAGCAGCGTCAGAGAAGGAAACACCATATATTTT

j_call: TRBJ1-1
v_call: TRBV5-1
d_call: TRBD1
clone_size: many
cdr3_aa: CASSPRPKTGAEAFF
cdr3_nt: TGCGCCAGCAGCCCCCGACCAAAGACAGGGGCTGAAGCTTTCTTT

j_call: TRBJ2-3
v_call: TRBV12-3/TRBV12-4
d_call: TRBD2
clone_size: many
cdr3_aa: CASSLTFQLAGRTNTDTQYF
cdr3_nt: TGTGCCAGCAGTTTAACCTTCCAACTAGCGGGGAGGACTAACACAGATACGCAGTATTTT

j_call: TRBJ1-1
v_call: TRBV12-3/TRBV12-4
d_call: -
clone_size: many
cdr3_aa: CASRPSTLNTEAFF
cdr3_nt: TGTGCCAGCAGACCGTCTACATTGAACACTGAAGCTTTCTTT

j_call: TRBJ2-1
v_call: TRBV3-1
d_call: -
clone_size: -
cdr3_aa: CASSLALDNEQFF
cdr3_nt: TGTGCCAGCAGCCTCGCTCTAGACAATGAGCAGTTCTTC

j_call: TRBJ1-1
v_call: TRBV4-2
d_call: -
clone_size: -
cdr3_aa: CASSQDYGRGNTEAFF
cdr3_nt: TGTGCCAGCAGCCAAGATTACGGCAGGGGGAACACTGAAGCTTTCTTT

j_call: TRBJ1-1
v_call: TRBV7-9
d_call: -
clone_size: many
cdr3_aa: CASSFPGVWTEAFF
cdr3_nt: TGTGCCAGCAGCTTTCCAGGGGTTTGGACTGAAGCTTTCTTT

j_call: TRBJ2-1
v_call: TRBV10-2
d_call: -
clone_size: many
cdr3_aa: CASTFRSGSRNEQFF
cdr3_nt: TGCGCCAGCACCTTTCGATCGGGGTCGAGAAATGAGCAGTTCTTC

j_call: TRBJ2-5
v_call: TRBV27
d_call: -
clone_size: -
cdr3_aa: CASSPGLEGETQYF
cdr3_nt: TGTGCCAGCAGTCCAGGGTTGGAGGGAGAGACCCAGTACTTC

j_call: TRBJ1-1
v_call: TRBV30
d_call: -
clone_size: many
cdr3_aa: CAWSVDYWNTEAFF
cdr3_nt: TGTGCCTGGAGTGTCGACTACTGGAACACTGAAGCTTTCTTT

j_call: TRBJ2-3
v_call: TRBV18
d_call: TRBD2
clone_size: few
cdr3_aa: CASSPPTSGRMGDTQYF
cdr3_nt: TGTGCCAGCTCACCACCGACTAGCGGGAGAATGGGAGATACGCAGTATTTT

j_call: TRBJ1-1
v_call: TRBV6-1
d_call: -
clone_size: many
cdr3_aa: CASIGGSNTEAFF
cdr3_nt: TGTGCCAGCATAGGTGGCAGCAACACTGAAGCTTTCTTT

j_call: TRBJ1-2
v_call: TRBV6-1
d_call: TRBD1
clone_size: many
cdr3_aa: CASSEGGQGEIYGYTF
cdr3_nt: TGTGCCAGCAGTGAAGGAGGACAGGGCGAGATCTATGGCTACACCTTC

j_call: TRBJ2-3
v_call: TRBV3-1
d_call: TRBD1
clone_size: few
cdr3_aa: CASSQLQTGSTDTQYF
cdr3_nt: TGTGCCAGCAGCCAATTGCAGACAGGGAGCACAGATACGCAGTATTTT

j_call: TRBJ1-2
v_call: TRBV6-9
d_call: TRBD1
clone_size: -
cdr3_aa: CASSSRTGTVTNYGYTF
cdr3_nt: TGTGCCAGCAGTTCTAGGACCGGGACAGTGACTAACTATGGCTACACCTTC

j_call: TRBJ2-3
v_call: TRBV5-1
d_call: TRBD1
clone_size: many
cdr3_aa: CASSLSGTGGADTQYF
cdr3_nt: TGCGCCAGCAGCCTATCGGGGACAGGGGGCGCAGATACGCAGTATTTT

j_call: TRBJ1-2
v_call: TRBV5-1
d_call: TRBD1
clone_size: many
cdr3_aa: CASSRGQGVYGYTF
cdr3_nt: TGCGCCAGCAGCCGGGGACAGGGGGTCTATGGCTACACCTTC